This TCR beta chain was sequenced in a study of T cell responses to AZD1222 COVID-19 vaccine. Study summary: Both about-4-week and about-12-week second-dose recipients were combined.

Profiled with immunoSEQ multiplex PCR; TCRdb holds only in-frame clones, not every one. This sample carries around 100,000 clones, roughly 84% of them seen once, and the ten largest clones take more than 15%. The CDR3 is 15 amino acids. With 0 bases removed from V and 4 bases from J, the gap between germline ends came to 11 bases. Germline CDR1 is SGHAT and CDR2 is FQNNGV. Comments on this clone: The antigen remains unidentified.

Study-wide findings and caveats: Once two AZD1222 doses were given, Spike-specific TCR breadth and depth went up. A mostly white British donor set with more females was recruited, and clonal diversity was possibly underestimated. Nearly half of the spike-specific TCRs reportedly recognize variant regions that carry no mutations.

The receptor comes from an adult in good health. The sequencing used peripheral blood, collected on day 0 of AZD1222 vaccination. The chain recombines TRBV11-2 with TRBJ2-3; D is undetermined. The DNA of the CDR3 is TGTGCCAGCAGCTTAGATCAGGCCTCAGCAGATACGCAGTATTTT. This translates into CASSLDQASADTQYF.